This TCR beta chain originates from a study of technical replicates of blood from a handful of donors. Germline lookup yields CDR1 MNHNS and CDR2 SASEGT. V lost 6 bases to trimming and J lost 15 bases, with 27 bases between them. This CDR3 spans 15 amino acids. This table comes from immunoSEQ multiplex PCR, and its TCRdb copy is limited to in-frame clones, with some not included. The sample has about 70,000 clones; about 89% are singletons. Material: PBMCs. The clonotype originates from a human donor in good health. Some clones in this sample may be carry-over from other donors' samples. The chain has TRBV6-1 and TRBJ2-1; D is possibly TRBD1 (6 bases). Written as DNA, the CDR3 is TGTGCCAGCAGGGACCGGGACACAGGTAGTGGCAGTGCGTTCTTC. Its protein product is CASRDRDTGSGSAFF.